Described below is a single T cell receptor beta chain sequence and its context. The record originates from a study of T cell changes during pregnancy in multiple sclerosis. Trimming left V 7 bases short and J 7 bases short, with 13 bases between. The CDR3 has 12 residues. Germline V gene data show CDR1 as MNHNS and CDR2 as SASEGT. Here immunoSEQ multiplex PCR was the method, and the copy in TCRdb shows in-frame clones only, minus some. Of more than 50,000 clones detected, 70% to 90% appear once; the ten largest clones hold about 2.7%. The V call is TRBV6-1, the J call TRBJ2-5; weak D call: TRBD2 (6 bases). The sequence was obtained from a female donor with multiple sclerosis, enrolled in a pregnancy study. This material consisted of peripheral blood, taken in the first trimester of pregnancy. CDR3 DNA sequence: TGTGCCAGCACCTTCTTGGGGGGGACCCAGTACTTC. Protein product: CASTFLGGTQYF.